The 22 T cell receptor beta chains below all came from one sample that was sequenced in a study of blood T cell repertoires in COVID-19. TCRdb keeps only in-frame clones here, not all; method: immunoSEQ multiplex PCR. Counted here are over 120,000 clones, 84% occurring once; the ten biggest clones make up approximately 4.6%. Sequencing was done on a sample of peripheral blood. Every receptor here comes from a human donor in a cohort sampled during active COVID-19.

The chain has TRBV14 and TRBJ1-2, with TRBD1 as a possible D gene (5 bases). The CDR3 runs to 14 residues. The ends were cut back, 10 bases at V and 4 bases at J, with 19 bases in the middle. Germline V gene sequence: CDR1 SGHDN, CDR2 FVKESK. In DNA form, the CDR3 reads TGTGCCACCGACATCGGGGGAGGTGGCTATGGCTACACCTTC. It is translated as CATDIGGGGYGYTF.

J is TRBJ2-7 and V is TRBV6-5; 8 nucleotides line up with TRBD2. J lost 3 bases, V lost 10 bases, and 14 bases had no gene match. Germline V gene sequence: CDR1 MNHEY, CDR2 SVGAGI. The CDR3 covers 15 residues. This CDR3 is CATRGGAVQLYEQYV. The DNA of the CDR3 is TGTGCCACCCGGGGGGGTGCCGTACAACTCTACGAGCAGTACGTC.

The genes are TRBV6-5 and TRBJ2-7; the D gene is possibly TRBD1 (6 bases). CDR3 length: 15 amino acids. Germline V lookup: CDR1 MNHEY, CDR2 SVGAGI. Trimming took 6 bases from V and 1 from J, leaving 16 bases between them. The CDR3 sequence is CASSSNRDGSYEQYF. In nucleotides, the CDR3 is TGTGCCAGCAGCAGCAACAGGGATGGGTCCTACGAGCAGTACTTC.

This chain joins TRBV15 and TRBJ2-2; D might be TRBD1 (5 bases). This CDR3 has 16 amino acids. Looked up from germline, CDR1 is LNHNV and CDR2 is YYDKDF (reference sequence). V gave up 0 bases and J gave up 1 base, with 9 bases separating them. CDR3 protein: CATSRDARENTGELFF. The CDR3 nucleotides are TGTGCCACCAGCAGAGATGCCAGGGAGAACACCGGGGAGCTGTTTTTT. The full variable domain, with the rest looked up from reference TRBV15 and TRBJ2-2, is DAMVIQNPRYQVTQFGKPVTLSCSQTLNHNVMYWYQQKSSQAPKLLFHYYDKDFNNEADTPDNFQSRRPNTSFCFLDIRSPGLGDTAMYLCATSRDARENTGELFFGEGSRLTVL.

In its sample, this clone was seen once. V and J are TRBV28 and TRBJ2-5; D uncertain. Germline loops: CDR1 MDHEN, CDR2 SYDVKM. The V end was cut by 1 base, the J end by 5 bases, with 20 bases between. The CDR3 has 17 amino acids. CDR3 coding DNA: TGTGCCAGCAGTTTATTAGTCCTGGCTACGAGGATCGAGACCCAGTACTTC. It codes for CASSLLVLATRIETQYF.

This clone was observed a handful of times. The rearrangement links TRBV30 to TRBJ2-5; 7 bases fit TRBD1. Germline CDR1 reads GTSNPN; CDR2 reads SVGIG (reference sequence). This CDR3 contains 14 residues. V was pared by 4 bases and J by 4 bases, with 9 bases of the junction left unmatched. The CDR3 loop reads CAWNAKGAVETQYF. The CDR3 coding sequence is TGTGCCTGGAATGCCAAGGGGGCTGTAGAGACCCAGTACTTC.

The CDR3 loop reads CASSYLGASGNTIYF. The DNA for the CDR3 is TGTGCCAGCAGTTACTTGGGAGCCTCTGGAAACACCATATATTTT. The chain has TRBV6-6 and TRBJ1-3; no clear D gene. The CDR3 totals 15 residues. The germline gives CDR1 MNHNY, CDR2 SVGAGI (reference sequence). V lost 1 base and J lost 0, with 7 bases in between.

This sequence joins TRBV28 and TRBJ2-5, with TRBD2 as a possible D gene (6 bases). The length of the CDR3 is 13 residues. CDR1 is MDHEN and CDR2 is SYDVKM in the germline V gene. Trimming cost V 5 bases and J 5 bases, with 12 bases left between them. The CDR3 sequence is CASSPGLEETQYF. In DNA, the CDR3 is TGTGCCAGCAGTCCGGGACTTGAGGAGACCCAGTACTTC. The whole variable domain, filled in from reference TRBV28 and TRBJ2-5, reads DVKVTQSSRYLVKRTGEKVFLECVQDMDHENMFWYRQDPGLGLRLIYFSYDVKMKEKGDIPEGYSVSREKKERFSLILESASTNQTSMYLCASSPGLEETQYFGPGTRLLVL.

The chain employs TRBV6-6 and TRBJ2-3; 10 bases map to TRBD1. The CDR3 has 16 residues. The V gene end was trimmed by 6 bases and the J gene end by 1 base; junction bases not matched to a gene: 7. Germline values: CDR1 MNHNY, CDR2 SVGAGI (reference sequence). The CDR3 coding sequence is TGTGCCAGCAGCCTCGACAGGGGGCAAGGCACAGATACGCAGTATTTT. It translates to CASSLDRGQGTDTQYF.

The chain carries TRBV2 and TRBJ2-1, with a possible D match to TRBD1 (5 bases). This CDR3 spans 15 amino acids. Germline values: CDR1 SNHLY, CDR2 FYNNEI. Between the trimmed V and J ends, which lost 2 bases and 1 base, there was a span of 9 bases. The CDR3: CASSEKGKSYNEQFF. CDR3 in DNA: TGTGCCAGCAGTGAAAAGGGGAAGTCCTACAATGAGCAGTTCTTC.

The rearrangement joins TRBV5-6 to TRBJ2-7, with D possibly being TRBD2 (7 bases). The CDR3 consists of 14 residues. Trimming took 4 bases from V and 7 from J, leaving 18 bases between them. Germline CDR1 and CDR2: SGHDT and YYEEEE. The CDR3 here is CASSLHAGGREQYF. The DNA of the CDR3 is TGTGCCAGCAGCCTCCATGCCGGGGGGCGGGAGCAGTACTTC.

This rearrangement joins TRBV12-3 or TRBV12-4 to TRBJ2-3; D might be TRBD1 (5 bases). This CDR3 region has 12 residues. Trimming cost V 3 bases and J 10 bases, with 11 bases left between them. The CDR3 here is CASSLEGVAQYF. The CDR3 bases are TGTGCCAGCAGTTTGGAAGGGGTAGCGCAGTATTTT.

The chain links TRBV27 to TRBJ2-1, with 13 bases aligning to TRBD2. The CDR3 totals 16 residues. V dropped 5 bases and J dropped 7; count of bases not matched to a gene: 8. The V gene's germline CDR1 is MNHEY and CDR2 SMNVEV (reference sequence). Here the CDR3 reads CASSPTRTSGSNEQFF. In DNA, the CDR3 is TGTGCCAGCAGTCCTACCCGGACTAGCGGGAGTAATGAGCAGTTCTTC.

The chain couples TRBV18 to TRBJ1-6; 7 nucleotides match TRBD1. The CDR3 is 16 amino acids. From germline, CDR1 is KGHSH and CDR2 LQKENI. The V and J ends lost 3 bases and 6 bases, in that order; junction bases with no gene match: 8. The CDR3 protein is CASSPREQGSNSPLHF. The DNA for the CDR3 is TGTGCCAGCTCACCCCGTGAACAGGGGTCTAATTCACCCCTCCACTTT.

This clone was recorded only once. The chain has TRBV30 and TRBJ2-3; D ambiguous. The CDR3 runs to 13 residues. The germline V gene has CDR1 GTSNPN and CDR2 SVGIG (reference sequence). Trimming removed 4 bases at V and 1 base at J, with 9 bases between. The CDR3 DNA reads TGTGCCTGGATGTGGCCAGGCACAGATACGCAGTATTTT. This encodes CAWMWPGTDTQYF.

The J gene is TRBJ1-3, the V gene TRBV5-5; the D gene is possibly TRBD1 (6 bases). The CDR3 length is 15 residues. The V end lost 6 bases, the J end lost 7 bases, and 20 bases lay between the germline ends. The germline V gene encodes CDR1 SGHKS and CDR2 YYEKEE (reference sequence). For the CDR3, the DNA is TGTGCCAGCAACACGGGGGGGGCTGTGGGTAACACCATATATTTT. Translating it yields CASNTGGAVGNTIYF.

The chain recombines TRBV12-5 with TRBJ1-2; D is perhaps TRBD1 (5 bases). Germline CDR1 is LGHNT and CDR2 is FRNRAP. The CDR3 is made up of 15 amino acids. Trimming stripped 4 bases from V and 6 bases from J, with 18 bases between. CDR3 DNA sequence: TGTGCTAGTGGTTGGGAGGGGATAATTTGGGATGGCTACACCTTC. Its translation: CASGWEGIIWDGYTF.

The rearrangement uses TRBV19 and TRBJ1-2; D may be TRBD1 (5 bases). Trimming shortened V by 9 bases and J by 5 bases, and 10 bases separated the two germline ends. CDR1 is LNHDA, CDR2 SQIVND, per germline (reference sequence). The CDR3 contains 11 residues. In DNA form, the CDR3 reads TGTGCCAGCGGACACCGTTATGGCTACACCTTC. This codes for CASGHRYGYTF.

This clone came up once. The chain has TRBV28 and TRBJ2-7; possible D gene TRBD1, 6 bases. Per germline, CDR1 MDHEN and CDR2 SYDVKM. This CDR3 has 14 residues. V gave up 3 bases and J gave up 5 bases, with 14 bases separating them. This CDR3 is CASSLGQSPHEQYF. The CDR3 region has the DNA TGTGCCAGCAGTTTGGGACAATCGCCCCACGAGCAGTACTTC. The complete variable domain, with remaining parts taken from reference TRBV28 and TRBJ2-7, reads DVKVTQSSRYLVKRTGEKVFLECVQDMDHENMFWYRQDPGLGLRLIYFSYDVKMKEKGDIPEGYSVSREKKERFSLILESASTNQTSMYLCASSLGQSPHEQYFGPGTRLTVT.

This chain connects TRBV3-1 (or the pseudogene TRBV3-2) to TRBJ2-5; 14 bases are a match to TRBD2. This CDR3 region has 16 residues. From germline, CDR1 is LGHDT and CDR2 YNNKEL (reference sequence). Losses at the gene ends were 4 bases for V and 4 bases for J; bases not matched to a gene: 5. The CDR3 DNA reads TGTGCCAGCAGCCCAGGGACTAGCGGGAGAGGAGAGACCCAGTACTTC. This codes for CASSPGTSGRGETQYF.

The chain combines TRBV28 with TRBJ2-2, with TRBD2 matching 10 bases. This CDR3 is built from 15 residues. Looked up from germline, CDR1 is MDHEN and CDR2 is SYDVKM. With V trimmed by 6 bases and J by 5 bases, 6 bases remained unmatched. The CDR3 bases are TGTGCCAGCAGCGAAGCGGGGGGGCCGACCGGGGAGCTGTTTTTT. Encoded protein: CASSEAGGPTGELFF.

V is TRBV12-5 and J is TRBJ1-2, with TRBD1 identical over 8 bases. CDR1 and CDR2 (germline): LGHNT, FRNRAP. Germline trimming cut 1 base from V and 7 bases from J; bases unmatched to any gene: 5. The CDR3 is 14 amino acids. The CDR3 DNA reads TGTGCTAGTGGTTTGGGTACAGGGGGTTCTGGCTACACCTTC. It encodes CASGLGTGGSGYTF.